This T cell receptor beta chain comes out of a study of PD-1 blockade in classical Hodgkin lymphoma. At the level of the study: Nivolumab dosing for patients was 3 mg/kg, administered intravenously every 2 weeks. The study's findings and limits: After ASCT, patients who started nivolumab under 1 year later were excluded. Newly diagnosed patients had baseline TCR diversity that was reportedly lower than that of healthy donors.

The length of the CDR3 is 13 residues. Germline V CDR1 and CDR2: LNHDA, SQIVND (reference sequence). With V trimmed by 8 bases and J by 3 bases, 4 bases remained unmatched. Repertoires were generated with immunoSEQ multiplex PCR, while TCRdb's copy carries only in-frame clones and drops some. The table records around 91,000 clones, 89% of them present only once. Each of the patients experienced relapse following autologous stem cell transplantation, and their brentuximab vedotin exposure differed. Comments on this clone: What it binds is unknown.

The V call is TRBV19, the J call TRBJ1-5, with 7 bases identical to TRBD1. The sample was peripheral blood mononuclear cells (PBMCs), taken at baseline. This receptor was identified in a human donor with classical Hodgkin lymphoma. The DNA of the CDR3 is TGTGCCAGTCGGGGACAGTTCAATCAGCCCCAGCATTTT. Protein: CASRGQFNQPQHF.